The 5 T cell receptor beta chains presented below share a single source sample, sequenced in a study of shared clonotypes between healthy human individuals. Libraries were prepared by immunoSEQ multiplex PCR; TCRdb keeps only in-frame clonotypes and omits some of them. The sample has approximately 740,000 clones; 80% to 95% are singletons. It was CD45RO-negative cells, positively selected for CCR7, that made up naive CD8 cells, with terminally differentiated effector memory CD45RA+ cells excluded. Specimen: naive CD8+ T cells sorted from blood. These receptors all stem from a man aged 25-45 years in good health.

This clone was observed once. V usage is TRBV27 and J usage is TRBJ2-1, with 12 bases identical to TRBD2. V trimming: 4 bases; J trimming: 0 bases; junction bases outside the gene matches: 19. The CDR3 is made up of 22 amino acids. The germline CDR1 and CDR2 sequences are MNHEY and SMNVEV (reference sequence). CDR3 loop: CASSSNLVEILAGGNSYNEQFF. As DNA, the CDR3 is TGTGCCAGCAGTTCAAATCTCGTCGAGATACTAGCGGGAGGTAACTCCTACAATGAGCAGTTCTTC.

V gene TRBV2 combines with J gene TRBJ1-1; D possibly corresponds to TRBD1 (6 bases). The CDR3 consists of 15 residues. Trimming removed 6 bases at V and 3 bases at J, with 17 bases between. Germline assignment: CDR1 SNHLY and CDR2 FYNNEI. The CDR3 bases are TGTGCCAGCAGGGAGTATGGGGGGCTGGACACTGAAGCTTTCTTT. The encoded protein is CASREYGGLDTEAFF.

This chain links TRBV6-1 with TRBJ2-1; D is possibly TRBD2 (6 bases). V was pared by 7 bases and J by 5 bases, with 18 bases between. Germline V gene sequence: CDR1 MNHNS, CDR2 SASEGT. The CDR3 runs 15 residues. CDR3 nucleotides: TGTGCCAGCAAACAAAGCAGGAGGGAGGACAATGAGCAGTTCTTC. This encodes CASKQSRREDNEQFF.

V is TRBV4-2 and J is TRBJ1-5; tentative D call: TRBD1 (5 bases). The ends were cut back, 0 bases at V and 1 base at J, with 7 bases in the middle. The CDR3 totals 15 residues. Germline-derived CDR1 and CDR2 are LGHNA and YNFKEQ. CDR3 sequence: CASSQEWGSNQPQHF. For the CDR3, the DNA is TGTGCCAGCAGCCAAGAATGGGGGAGCAATCAGCCCCAGCATTTT.

The chain is built from TRBV28 and TRBJ2-2, with D tentatively TRBD2 (7 bases). V lost 5 bases and J lost 3, with 25 bases in between. Per the germline V gene, CDR1 is MDHEN and CDR2 is SYDVKM. The CDR3 extends over 19 amino acids. CDR3 DNA sequence: TGTGCCAGCAGTCCAATGCATAGCCGGGGGGCTCTGGACACCGGGGAGCTGTTTTTT. Translation gives CASSPMHSRGALDTGELFF.